This TCR beta chain was profiled in a study of blood T cell repertoires in COVID-19. Study as a whole: COVID-19 samples from acute and convalescent phases originated in the United States, Italy and Spain. PBMCs, B-cell-depleted T cells, or T cells provided the cDNA or gDNA that made up the material.

The authors' processing: Counts of nucleated cells, estimated from reference gene primer amplification, were obtained. Generated by immunoSEQ multiplex PCR, the TCRdb table keeps only in-frame clones and is missing some. V, J and clone size are taken as reported in that table, and D and trimming were inferred from the DNA itself. The table has around 37,000 clones, 74% seen once. Seattle cases were enrolled at active infection and followed longitudinally. Looked up from germline, CDR1 is MNHEY and CDR2 is SMNVEV (reference sequence). Losses at the gene ends were 2 bases for V and 3 bases for J; bases not matched to a gene: 5. This CDR3 contains 15 residues.

Sequenced input: peripheral blood. This clonotype was obtained from a man in his sixties or seventies with COVID-19, enrolled during active disease. The V and J genes are TRBV27 and TRBJ1-1; TRBD1 aligns across 8 bases. The CDR3 loop is CASSLGDRLDTEAFF. CDR3 bases: TGTGCCAGCAGTTTAGGGGACAGGTTGGACACTGAAGCTTTCTTT.